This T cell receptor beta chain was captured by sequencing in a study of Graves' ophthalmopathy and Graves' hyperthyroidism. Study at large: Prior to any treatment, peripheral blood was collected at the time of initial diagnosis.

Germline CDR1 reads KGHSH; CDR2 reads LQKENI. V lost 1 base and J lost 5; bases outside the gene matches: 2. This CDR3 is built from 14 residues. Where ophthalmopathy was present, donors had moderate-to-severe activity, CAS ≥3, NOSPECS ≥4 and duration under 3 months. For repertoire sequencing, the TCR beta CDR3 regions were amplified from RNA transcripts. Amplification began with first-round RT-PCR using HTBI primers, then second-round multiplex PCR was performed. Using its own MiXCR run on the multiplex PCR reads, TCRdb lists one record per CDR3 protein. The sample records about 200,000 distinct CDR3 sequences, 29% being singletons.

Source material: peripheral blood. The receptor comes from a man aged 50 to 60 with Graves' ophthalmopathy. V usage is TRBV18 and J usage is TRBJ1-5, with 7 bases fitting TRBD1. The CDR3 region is CASSPQGADQPQHF. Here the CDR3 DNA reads TGTGCCAGCTCACCACAGGGGGCTGATCAGCCCCAGCATTTT.